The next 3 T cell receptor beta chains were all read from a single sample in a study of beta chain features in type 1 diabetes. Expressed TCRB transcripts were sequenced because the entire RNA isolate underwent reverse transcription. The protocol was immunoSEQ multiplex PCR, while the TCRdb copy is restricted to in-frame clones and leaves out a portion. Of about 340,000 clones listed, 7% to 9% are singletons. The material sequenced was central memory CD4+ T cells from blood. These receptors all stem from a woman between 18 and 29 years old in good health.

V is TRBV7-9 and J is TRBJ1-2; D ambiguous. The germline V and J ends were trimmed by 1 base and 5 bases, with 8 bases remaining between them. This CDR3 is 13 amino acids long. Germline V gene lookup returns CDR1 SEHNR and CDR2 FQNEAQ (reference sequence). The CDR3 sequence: CASSLGSLYGYTF. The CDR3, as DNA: TGTGCCAGCAGCTTAGGCAGCTTATATGGCTACACCTTC.

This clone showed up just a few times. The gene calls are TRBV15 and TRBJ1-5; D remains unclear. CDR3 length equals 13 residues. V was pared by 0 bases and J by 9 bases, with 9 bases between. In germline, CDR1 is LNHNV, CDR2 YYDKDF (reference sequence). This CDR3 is CATSREVRLPQHF. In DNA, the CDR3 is TGTGCCACCAGCAGAGAGGTCCGATTGCCCCAGCATTTT.

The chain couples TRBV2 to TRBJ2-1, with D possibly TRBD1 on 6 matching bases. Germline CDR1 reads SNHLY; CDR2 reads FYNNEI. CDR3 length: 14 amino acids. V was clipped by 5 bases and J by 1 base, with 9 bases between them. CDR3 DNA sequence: TGTGCCAGCAGTTTTCAGGGGTCCTACAATGAGCAGTTCTTC. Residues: CASSFQGSYNEQFF.